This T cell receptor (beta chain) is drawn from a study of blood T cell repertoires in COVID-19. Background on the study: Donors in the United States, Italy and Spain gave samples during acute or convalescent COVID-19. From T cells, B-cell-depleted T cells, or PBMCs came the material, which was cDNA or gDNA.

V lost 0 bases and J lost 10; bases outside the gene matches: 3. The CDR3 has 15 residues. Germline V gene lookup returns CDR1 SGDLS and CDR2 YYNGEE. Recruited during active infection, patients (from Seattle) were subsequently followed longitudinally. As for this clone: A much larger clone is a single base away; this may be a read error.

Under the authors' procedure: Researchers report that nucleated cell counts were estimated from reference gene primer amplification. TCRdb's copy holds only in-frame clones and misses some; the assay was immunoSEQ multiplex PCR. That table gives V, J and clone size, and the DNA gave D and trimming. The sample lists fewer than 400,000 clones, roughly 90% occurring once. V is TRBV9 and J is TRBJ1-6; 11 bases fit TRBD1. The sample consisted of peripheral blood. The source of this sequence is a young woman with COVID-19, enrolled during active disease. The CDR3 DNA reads TGTGCCAGCAGCGTAGGGGGACAGGGGGGATCACCCCTCCACTTT. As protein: CASSVGGQGGSPLHF. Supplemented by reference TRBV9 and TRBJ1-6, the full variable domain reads DSGVTQTPKHLITATGQRVTLRCSPRSGDLSVYWYQQSLDQGLQFLIQYYNGEERAKGNILERFSAQQFPDLHSELNLSSLELGDSALYFCASSVGGQGGSPLHFGNGTRLTVT.